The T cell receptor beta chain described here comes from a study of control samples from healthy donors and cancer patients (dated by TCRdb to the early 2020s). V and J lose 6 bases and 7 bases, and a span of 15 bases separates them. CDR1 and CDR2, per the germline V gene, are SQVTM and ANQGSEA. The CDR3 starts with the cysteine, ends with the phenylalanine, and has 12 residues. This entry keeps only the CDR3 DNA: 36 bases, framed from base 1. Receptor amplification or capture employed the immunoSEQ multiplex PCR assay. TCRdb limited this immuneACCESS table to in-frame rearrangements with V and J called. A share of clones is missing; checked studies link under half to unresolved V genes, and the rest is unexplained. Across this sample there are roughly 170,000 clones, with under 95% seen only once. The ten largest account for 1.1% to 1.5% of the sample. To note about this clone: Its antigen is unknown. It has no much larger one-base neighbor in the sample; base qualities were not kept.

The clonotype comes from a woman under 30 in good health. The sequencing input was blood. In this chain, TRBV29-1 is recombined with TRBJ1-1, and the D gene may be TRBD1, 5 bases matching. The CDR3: CSVTGQGVEAFF. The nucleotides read TGCAGCGTAACGGGGCAGGGAGTTGAAGCTTTCTTT.